This T cell receptor (beta chain) was retrieved from a study of blood T cell repertoires in COVID-19. Everyone who took part was roughly 18 to 89 years old, and they came from 24 US areas. Allocation to cohorts depended on clinical history reported by the participants. Recovery among Cohort 3 donors was established by two negative PCRs, clearance, or symptom resolution. Original handling: Amplifying reference gene primers gave estimates of nucleated cell counts. The table came from immunoSEQ multiplex PCR; TCRdb's copy has only in-frame clones and leaves some out. The V and J calls and the clone size are those of that table, but D and trimming were determined from the DNA. The sample lists more than 350,000 clones, more than 80% occurring once. The V end was cut by 1 base, the J end by 2 bases, with 9 bases between. The CDR3 covers 14 residues. Germline lookup yields CDR1 LGHNT and CDR2 FRNRAP.

This receptor was identified in a man aged 18 to 30 who had recovered from COVID-19. The sequencing sample was made of PBMCs or T cells enriched from blood (not recorded which). The gene calls are TRBV12-5 and TRBJ2-7, with TRBD1 as a possible D gene (6 bases). CDR3 in amino acids: CASGLEEGAYEQYF. The CDR3 nucleotides read TGTGCTAGTGGTTTGGAAGAGGGGGCCTACGAGCAGTACTTC.